The 26 T cell receptor beta chains below were found in one sample sequenced in a study of regulatory T cells in long-lasting Graves disease. Time point of the sample: newly diagnosed GD, antithyroid drugs for less than 3 months. RNA from PBMCs was the source of the TCR library. Researchers made TCR beta libraries by using iRepertoire HTBI primers and running Arm-PCR on CDR3 regions. Each CDR3 protein is one row after TCRdb ran MiXCR on the multiplex PCR reads. The data show 540,000 or so distinct CDR3 sequences, roughly 13% seen once. These data also featured in a second study, about T cells in Graves' hyperthyroidism and ophthalmopathy.

The sequenced sample was peripheral blood mononuclear cells (PBMCs), obtained at new diagnosis, from a patient treated with antithyroid drugs. The receptors were gathered from a man aged 25 to 45 with Graves disease.

Ten or more counts support this clonotype. The chain recombines TRBV5-1 with TRBJ1-4; D unclear. The germline gives CDR1 SGHRS, CDR2 YFSETQ. CDR3 length equals 14 residues. V was shortened by 1 base and J by 0 bases, with 4 bases between the two germline ends. CDR3 amino acids: CASSLKATNEKLFF. DNA of the CDR3: TGCGCCAGCAGCTTGAAAGCAACTAATGAAAAACTGTTTTTT.

The V gene is TRBV10-3, the J gene TRBJ2-7; D is unresolved. V was cut by 2 bases and J by 9 bases, with 17 bases left in between. This CDR3 comprises 14 residues. Germline CDR1 ENHRY, CDR2 SYGVKD. CDR3 sequence: CAISETESSWGQYF. In DNA form, the CDR3 reads TGTGCCATCAGTGAGACAGAGTCGTCGTGGGGGCAGTACTTC.

The table lists this clonotype with a few counts. The chain employs TRBV7-9 and TRBJ2-7, with D perhaps TRBD1 (6 bases). The germline CDR1 and CDR2 sequences are SEHNR and FQNEAQ (reference sequence). V gave up 5 bases and J gave up 0 bases, with 14 bases separating them. The CDR3 is made up of 15 amino acids. This CDR3 reads CASSPSTGFSYEQYF. The CDR3 DNA reads as TGTGCCAGCAGCCCCTCGACAGGCTTCTCCTACGAGCAGTACTTC.

The sample holds a few counts of this clonotype. The chain uses TRBV14 and TRBJ2-4; D is perhaps TRBD1 (5 bases). V lost 1 base to trimming and J lost 4 bases, with 11 bases between them. Germline loops: CDR1 SGHDN, CDR2 FVKESK. The CDR3 totals 15 residues. This chain's CDR3 is CASSQVGQGKNIQYF. CDR3 nucleotide sequence: TGTGCCAGCAGCCAAGTCGGGCAGGGAAAAAACATTCAGTACTTC.

In this sample, this clonotype turned up many times. This chain uses TRBV12-3 or TRBV12-4 with TRBJ2-4, with 7 bases lining up with TRBD1. This CDR3 comprises 18 residues. After removal of 5 bases from V and 0 bases from J, the junction contained 13 bases not matched to a gene. The CDR3 sequence is CASSPGRQGLLAKNIQYF. CDR3 bases: TGTGCCAGCAGTCCCGGCCGACAGGGTCTTCTAGCCAAAAACATTCAGTACTTC.

With regard to this clonotype: A junction end diverges from the germline sequence, so it may reflect a read error. The genes are TRBV27 and TRBJ1-5, with D uncertain. Germline V gene lookup returns CDR1 MNHEY and CDR2 SMNVEV (reference sequence). The CDR3 runs 14 residues. The CDR3 spells CACSLTVSNQLQHF. CDR3 coding DNA: TGTGCCTGCAGTTTAACGGTTAGCAATCAGCTCCAGCATTTT.

This clonotype was found many times. The V gene is TRBV2, the J gene TRBJ2-4, with no clear D. Germline values: CDR1 SNHLY, CDR2 FYNNEI. Trimming left V 2 bases short and J 9 bases short, with 11 bases between. This CDR3 has 13 residues. This CDR3 reads CASSESSTSIQYF. In nucleotides, the CDR3 is TGTGCCAGCAGTGAATCGTCCACTTCCATTCAGTACTTC.

The rearrangement links TRBV10-2 to TRBJ1-6; 11 bases map to TRBD1. Per germline, CDR1 WSHSY and CDR2 SAAADI. This CDR3 region has 16 residues. V was pared by 2 bases and J by 11 bases, with 8 bases of the junction left unmatched. CDR3 nucleotides: TGCGCCAGCAGTGAGCCCTGGACAGGGGGCAGGACACCCCTCCACTTT. As protein: CASSEPWTGGRTPLHF.

This clonotype occurred many times. This chain connects TRBV20-1 to TRBJ1-5; TRBD1 agrees at 7 bases. The CDR3 runs 12 residues. J gave up 6 bases and V 6 bases, and 5 bases lay outside the gene matches. Per germline, CDR1 DFQATT and CDR2 SNEGSKA (reference sequence). Here the CDR3 DNA reads TGCAGTGCGGGACAGTTGGGTCAGCCCCAGCATTTT. Amino acid sequence: CSAGQLGQPQHF.

In its sample, this clonotype was seen many times. The CDR3 protein is CASSLRADYGYTF. CDR3 DNA: TGCGCCAGCAGCCTAAGGGCGGACTATGGCTACACCTTC. The chain combines TRBV5-1 with TRBJ1-2, with D hard to call. The CDR3 consists of 13 residues. Germline CDR1 SGHRS, CDR2 YFSETQ. V shed 4 bases and J shed 3 bases, with 10 bases lying between them.

CDR3 DNA sequence: TGTGCCAGCAGTCCGCCGGGAGGGGAAGCTTTCTTT. Its protein product is CASSPPGGEAFF. The V gene is TRBV28, the J gene TRBJ1-1, with D uncertain. The CDR3 runs 12 residues. Looked up from germline, CDR1 is MDHEN and CDR2 is SYDVKM. V shed 5 bases and J shed 8 bases, with 12 bases lying between them.

This clonotype has a handful of counts. The chain carries TRBV6-1 and TRBJ1-1; 7 bases match TRBD1. CDR1 is MNHNS, CDR2 SASEGT, per germline. This CDR3 contains 13 residues. J gave up 3 bases and V 6 bases, and 4 bases lay outside the gene matches. CDR3 nucleotide sequence: TGTGCCAGCAGACAGGGGCGTCACACTGAAGCTTTCTTT. It yields the protein CASRQGRHTEAFF.

This clonotype has at least ten counts. The genes are TRBV12-3 or TRBV12-4 and TRBJ2-1; 13 nucleotides agree with TRBD2. This CDR3 comprises 16 residues. The ends lost 4 bases at V and 10 bases at J; junction bases unmatched: 10. CDR3 residues: CASSSRRTSGSFEQFF. The CDR3 region has the DNA TGTGCCAGCAGTTCCCGACGGACTAGCGGGAGCTTCGAGCAGTTCTTC.

There are many counts of this clonotype. J is TRBJ1-2 and V is TRBV27, with D maybe TRBD1 (5 bases). Trimming shortened V by 6 bases and J by 8 bases, and 19 bases separated the two germline ends. CDR3 length: 14 amino acids. Germline V gene sequence: CDR1 MNHEY, CDR2 SMNVEV (reference sequence). The CDR3 sequence is CASSRAREAVGYTF. The DNA for the CDR3 is TGTGCCAGCAGCCGCGCCAGGGAGGCCGTAGGCTACACCTTC.

The table lists this clonotype with a few counts. The chain uses TRBV20-1 and TRBJ2-7; D is perhaps TRBD1 or TRBD2 (5 bases each). The CDR3 has 13 amino acids. Germline lookup yields CDR1 DFQATT and CDR2 SNEGSKA (reference sequence). V was clipped by 0 bases and J by 6 bases, with 12 bases between them. CDR3 residues: CSARDGATSEQYF. CDR3 bases: TGCAGTGCTAGAGACGGGGCCACCTCCGAGCAGTACTTC.

This clonotype was seen many times. The genes are TRBV19 and TRBJ1-5, with a possible D match to TRBD1 (6 bases). V lost 6 bases and J lost 5, with 11 bases in between. Germline values: CDR1 LNHDA, CDR2 SQIVND (reference sequence). This CDR3 spans 13 amino acids. The CDR3 bases are TGTGCCAGTAGCCACAGGGCTGATCAGCCCCAGCATTTT. It yields the protein CASSHRADQPQHF.

This clonotype was recorded at least ten times. This rearrangement joins TRBV7-2 to TRBJ2-1, with D maybe TRBD2 (5 bases). This CDR3 contains 15 residues. Germline V gene data show CDR1 as SGHTA and CDR2 as FQGNSA. Trimming stripped 0 bases from V and 9 bases from J, with 15 bases between. As DNA, the CDR3 is TGTGCCAGCAGCTTAGCCGGCCCCGGAGAGGGTGAGCAGTTCTTC. Translated, it gives CASSLAGPGEGEQFF.

This chain links TRBV3-1 with TRBJ2-7, with D possibly TRBD1 on 6 matching bases. Germline loops: CDR1 LGHDT, CDR2 YNNKEL (reference sequence). This CDR3 is 14 amino acids long. V was pared by 3 bases and J by 7 bases, with 16 bases between. Here the CDR3 DNA reads TGTGCCAGCAGCCATGGGGACACCCTGAGGGAGCAGTACTTC. It is translated as CASSHGDTLREQYF.

In its sample, this clonotype was seen many times. The V and J genes are TRBV20-1 and TRBJ2-7, with 12 bases matching TRBD1. Germline V gene lookup returns CDR1 DFQATT and CDR2 SNEGSKA (reference sequence). The length of the CDR3 is 14 residues. V shed 0 bases and J 5 bases; nucleotides not matched to a gene: 2. This chain's CDR3 is CSARDGTGGNEQYF. CDR3 sequence (DNA): TGCAGTGCTAGAGATGGGACAGGGGGCAACGAGCAGTACTTC.

This clonotype occurred many times. The V gene is TRBV7-9, the J gene TRBJ2-5, with D perhaps TRBD1 (6 bases). Germline V gives CDR1 SEHNR, CDR2 FQNEAQ (reference sequence). The CDR3 is made up of 13 amino acids. V lost 4 bases and J lost 2, with 8 bases in between. CDR3 protein: CASSYGQQETQYF. The CDR3 bases are TGTGCCAGCAGCTACGGACAGCAAGAGACCCAGTACTTC. Variable domain in full (rest from reference TRBV7-9 and TRBJ2-5): DTGVSQNPRHKITKRGQNVTFRCDPISEHNRLYWYRQTLGQGPEFLTYFQNEAQLEKSRLLSDRFSAERPKGSFSTLEIQRTEQGDSAMYLCASSYGQQETQYFGPGTRLLVL.

This clonotype was counted ten times or more. The chain combines TRBV20-1 with TRBJ2-1; 7 positions agree with TRBD2. Per germline, CDR1 DFQATT and CDR2 SNEGSKA (reference sequence). This CDR3 comprises 13 residues. Germline trimming cut 6 bases from V and 6 bases from J; bases unmatched to any gene: 8. CDR3 in amino acids: CSAPRRETNEQFF. The CDR3 DNA reads TGCAGTGCCCCCAGGCGGGAGACCAATGAGCAGTTCTTC.

The chain couples TRBV4-2 to TRBJ2-3, with 12 bases matching TRBD2. The CDR3 consists of 18 residues. The J segment lost 0 bases and the V segment lost 4 bases, leaving 8 bases of the junction unmatched. Germline V gene lookup returns CDR1 LGHNA and CDR2 YNFKEQ. CDR3 residues: CASSLRTSGNPSTDTQYF. CDR3 coding DNA: TGTGCCAGCAGCCTCCGGACTAGCGGGAACCCTAGCACAGATACGCAGTATTTT.

This clonotype was seen ten or more times. V gene TRBV27 combines with J gene TRBJ2-1; 11 bases map to TRBD2. Germline lookup yields CDR1 MNHEY and CDR2 SMNVEV (reference sequence). This CDR3 is 15 amino acids long. V lost 6 bases and J lost 5; bases outside the gene matches: 6. CDR3 nucleotides: TGTGCCAGCAGAATCGGGACTAGCGGCAACAATGAGCAGTTCTTC. Its translation is CASRIGTSGNNEQFF.

This clonotype was counted many times. The DNA of the CDR3 is TGTGCCAGCAGCCAACAGGGAACCGGGGAGCTGTTTTTT. Encoded protein: CASSQQGTGELFF. The genes are TRBV7-9 and TRBJ2-2; tentative D call: TRBD1 (6 bases). The CDR3 spans 13 residues. Germline lookup yields CDR1 SEHNR and CDR2 FQNEAQ (reference sequence). The V end was cut by 5 bases, the J end by 5 bases, with 9 bases between.

The table lists this clonotype with many counts. V gene TRBV6-5 combines with J gene TRBJ1-1; TRBD1 is a possible D gene (5 bases). The CDR3 is 22 residues long. Looked up from germline, CDR1 is MNHEY and CDR2 is SVGAGI. V lost 2 bases and J 0 bases, leaving 31 bases between the germline ends. DNA for the CDR3: TGTGCCAGCAGTTACCTAACCGAACTTCTTAGGGCAGGGCGCCCCATGAACACTGAAGCTTTCTTT. It translates to CASSYLTELLRAGRPMNTEAFF.

The J gene is TRBJ1-2, the V gene TRBV19; TRBD1 is a possible D gene (6 bases). The CDR3 has 13 amino acids. CDR1 and CDR2 from the germline V gene are LNHDA and SQIVND (reference sequence). The CDR3 is CATQQGGDYGYTF. The DNA of the CDR3 is TGTGCAACCCAACAGGGAGGAGACTATGGCTACACCTTC. The variable domain in full, completed from reference TRBV19 and TRBJ1-2, reads DGGITQSPKYLFRKEGQNVTLSCEQNLNHDAMYWYRQDPGQGLRLIYYSQIVNDFQKGDIAEGYSVSREKKESFPLTVTSAQKNPTAFYLCATQQGGDYGYTFGSGTRLTVV.